This entry concerns a single T cell receptor (beta chain). There is no known antigen for this receptor. The input lacks base qualities; no much larger clone sits a single base away. These data originate in a study of T cell changes during pregnancy in multiple sclerosis (dated by TCRdb to the late 2010s). With regard to the full study: In women with multiple sclerosis, the researchers looked at how the T cell repertoire shifted as pregnancy progressed.

The library was made by the immunoSEQ multiplex PCR assay. Not all clones reach the TCRdb copy of this immuneACCESS table, which keeps in-frame sequences only. Checked studies attribute under half of the gap to unresolved V genes and leave the rest unexplained. The sample table records 120,000 or so clones; 90% to 95% of these occur just once. The ten largest clones add up to 6.2% of the sample. Sequencing used peripheral blood, obtained before pregnancy. The origin of this receptor is a female donor with multiple sclerosis, enrolled in a pregnancy study.

The nucleotide sequence reads as follows: TGTGCCTGGAGTGTCGGAGCGGACTCCTACAATGAGCAGTTCTTC. This sequence encodes CAWSVGADSYNEQFF. In this chain, TRBV30 is recombined with TRBJ2-1; TRBD2 is perhaps the D gene, given 5 matching bases. Including the terminal cysteine and phenylalanine, the CDR3 comprises 15 residues. Here the CDR3 DNA is all that survives: 45 bases in frame from base 1. CDR1 GTSNPN and CDR2 SVGIG are derived from the germline V gene (reference sequence). Trimming removed 0 bases from V and 0 bases from J, leaving 9 bases between the germline ends.